Listed below are T cell receptor beta chains from one sample, sequenced in a study of OX40 agonist ivuxolimab in advanced cancers. The method was immunoSEQ multiplex PCR; TCRdb's version includes in-frame clones alone and lacks a portion of them. The sample consists of almost 80,000 clones, 80% to 90% of them appearing once. Sequenced here: CD4+ or CD8+ T cells sorted from blood, sampled in a trial of the OX40 agonist ivuxolimab. Source of these receptors: an adult with an advanced solid tumor such as melanoma, head and neck, liver or kidney cancer. Both conserved end residues are part of each CDR3. Fields, in order: J gene, clone size, D gene, V gene, CDR3 length, CDR3 protein, CDR3 DNA. D genes are given only for firm matches. Expanded clones get a size class; other rows say once, few or many, or leave the size out.

j_gene: TRBJ2-4
abundance: -
d_gene: -
v_gene: TRBV6-1
len: 16
CDR3aa: CASSEALRGAKNIQYF
CDR3nt: TGTGCCAGCAGTGAAGCCCTAAGGGGGGCGAAAAACATTCAGTACTTC

j_gene: TRBJ1-1
abundance: -
d_gene: -
v_gene: TRBV11-2
len: 14
CDR3aa: CASSLVAGGSEAFF
CDR3nt: TGTGCCAGCAGCTTAGTAGCTGGAGGCTCTGAAGCTTTCTTT

j_gene: TRBJ1-4
abundance: -
d_gene: -
v_gene: TRBV18
len: 17
CDR3aa: CASSPVKHPSTNEKLFF
CDR3nt: TGTGCCAGCTCACCCGTCAAACATCCCTCGACTAATGAAAAACTGTTTTTT

j_gene: TRBJ2-2
abundance: -
d_gene: -
v_gene: TRBV4-3
len: 15
CDR3aa: CASSQEPGATGELFF
CDR3nt: TGCGCCAGCAGCCAAGAGCCAGGCGCCACCGGGGAGCTGTTTTTT

j_gene: TRBJ2-3
abundance: few
d_gene: -
v_gene: TRBV4-2
len: 16
CDR3aa: CASSQDDSRITDTQYF
CDR3nt: TGTGCCAGCAGCCAAGATGACTCCCGGATCACAGATACGCAGTATTTT

j_gene: TRBJ1-5
abundance: -
d_gene: TRBD1
v_gene: TRBV5-6
len: 15
CDR3aa: CASRKGQGASQPQHF
CDR3nt: TGTGCCAGCAGAAAAGGACAGGGGGCAAGTCAGCCCCAGCATTTT

j_gene: TRBJ1-1
abundance: -
d_gene: -
v_gene: TRBV28
len: 12
CDR3aa: CASSSSGGKAFF
CDR3nt: TGTGCCAGCAGTTCGTCGGGGGGCAAAGCTTTCTTT

j_gene: TRBJ2-1
abundance: -
d_gene: -
v_gene: TRBV10-1
len: 14
CDR3aa: CASSEITGWNEQFF
CDR3nt: TGCGCCAGCAGTGAAATTACAGGGTGGAATGAGCAGTTCTTC

j_gene: TRBJ2-7
abundance: -
d_gene: TRBD1
v_gene: TRBV10-1
len: 13
CDR3aa: CASSAGTVYEQYF
CDR3nt: TGCGCCAGCAGTGCCGGGACAGTTTACGAGCAGTACTTC

j_gene: TRBJ2-1
abundance: -
d_gene: TRBD2
v_gene: TRBV19
len: 16
CDR3aa: CASKGRGSGSYNEQFF
CDR3nt: TGTGCCAGTAAGGGACGCGGGAGTGGGTCCTACAATGAGCAGTTCTTC

j_gene: TRBJ2-7
abundance: -
d_gene: TRBD2
v_gene: TRBV6-6
len: 14
CDR3aa: CASRQTSGSHEQYF
CDR3nt: TGTGCCAGCAGACAGACTAGCGGGAGCCACGAGCAGTACTTC

j_gene: TRBJ2-1
abundance: -
d_gene: TRBD2
v_gene: TRBV5-6
len: 15
CDR3aa: CASSWGGHAYNEQFF
CDR3nt: TGTGCCAGCAGCTGGGGGGGTCACGCCTACAATGAGCAGTTCTTC

j_gene: TRBJ2-1
abundance: -
d_gene: TRBD2
v_gene: TRBV19
len: 14
CDR3aa: CASSTSGRNNEQFF
CDR3nt: TGTGCCAGTAGCACTAGCGGGAGAAACAATGAGCAGTTCTTC

j_gene: TRBJ1-2
abundance: -
d_gene: -
v_gene: TRBV5-1
len: 16
CDR3aa: CASSLVGAQLGDGYTF
CDR3nt: TGCGCCAGCAGCTTGGTGGGGGCGCAGCTGGGAGATGGCTACACCTTC

j_gene: TRBJ2-1
abundance: -
d_gene: -
v_gene: TRBV6-5
len: 13
CDR3aa: CASSYFGPGEQFF
CDR3nt: TGTGCCAGCAGTTACTTCGGTCCTGGGGAGCAGTTCTTC

j_gene: TRBJ2-5
abundance: -
d_gene: -
v_gene: TRBV27
len: 15
CDR3aa: CASSLGGGHFETQYF
CDR3nt: TGTGCCAGCAGTCTAGGGGGAGGGCATTTCGAGACCCAGTACTTC

j_gene: TRBJ2-3
abundance: -
d_gene: -
v_gene: TRBV15
len: 16
CDR3aa: CATSRWLGSQTDTQYF
CDR3nt: TGTGCCACCAGCAGGTGGCTGGGGAGTCAGACAGATACGCAGTATTTT

j_gene: TRBJ2-1
abundance: -
d_gene: TRBD2
v_gene: TRBV7-9
len: 14
CDR3aa: CAKTGASGKGEQFF
CDR3nt: TGTGCCAAAACCGGGGCTAGCGGGAAGGGTGAGCAGTTCTTC

j_gene: TRBJ1-2
abundance: -
d_gene: -
v_gene: TRBV5-1
len: 12
CDR3aa: CASSLDNYGYTF
CDR3nt: TGCGCCAGCAGCTTGGACAACTATGGCTACACCTTC

j_gene: TRBJ2-1
abundance: -
d_gene: TRBD2
v_gene: TRBV4-3
len: 18
CDR3aa: CASSQDLTSGQVGNEQFF
CDR3nt: TGCGCCAGCAGCCAAGATCTCACTAGCGGGCAGGTGGGCAATGAGCAGTTCTTC

j_gene: TRBJ2-3
abundance: -
d_gene: -
v_gene: TRBV18
len: 18
CDR3aa: CASSPPTGSLRGTDTQYF
CDR3nt: TGTGCCAGCTCACCCCCGACGGGCAGCCTACGGGGCACAGATACGCAGTATTTT

j_gene: TRBJ2-7
abundance: -
d_gene: -
v_gene: TRBV7-2
len: 15
CDR3aa: CASSLGGGVAHEQYF
CDR3nt: TGTGCCAGCAGCTTAGGTGGGGGAGTCGCGCACGAGCAGTACTTC

j_gene: TRBJ2-1
abundance: -
d_gene: -
v_gene: TRBV7-9
len: 16
CDR3aa: CASSRLGWRANNEQFF
CDR3nt: TGTGCCAGCAGCCGACTTGGGTGGAGGGCTAACAATGAGCAGTTCTTC

j_gene: TRBJ1-1
abundance: -
d_gene: -
v_gene: TRBV27
len: 16
CDR3aa: CASRPPGAVVNTEAFF
CDR3nt: TGTGCCAGCAGACCCCCGGGGGCTGTGGTGAACACTGAAGCTTTCTTT

j_gene: TRBJ2-7
abundance: -
d_gene: -
v_gene: TRBV4-2
len: 14
CDR3aa: CASSQDSAWIGQYF
CDR3nt: TGTGCCAGCAGCCAAGATAGTGCGTGGATCGGGCAGTACTTC

j_gene: TRBJ1-2
abundance: -
d_gene: -
v_gene: TRBV20-1
len: 11
CDR3aa: CSAEDGDGYTF
CDR3nt: TGCAGTGCTGAGGATGGGGATGGCTACACCTTC